This record concerns one T cell receptor (beta chain) sequence. The data stem from a study of blood T cell repertoires in COVID-19. Turning to the study itself: Researchers got acute and convalescent COVID-19 samples from the United States, Italy and Spain. PBMCs, B-cell-depleted T cells, or T cells were the source of the cDNA or gDNA that made up the material.

CDR3 length equals 14 residues. CDR1 is SQVTM and CDR2 is ANQGSEA in the germline V gene. V lost 1 base and J lost 8; bases outside the gene matches: 6. Produced via immunoSEQ multiplex PCR; TCRdb's table is partial and in-frame only. The table shows over 65,000 clones, with 86% occurring only once. This chain uses TRBV29-1 with TRBJ2-1, with TRBD2 identical over 9 bases. The clonotype originates from a man aged 25 to 40 with acute or convalescent COVID-19. Sequenced input: peripheral blood. The CDR3 loop is CSVEGREGPHEQFF. Here the CDR3 DNA reads TGCAGCGTTGAAGGGCGGGAGGGCCCGCATGAGCAGTTCTTC.